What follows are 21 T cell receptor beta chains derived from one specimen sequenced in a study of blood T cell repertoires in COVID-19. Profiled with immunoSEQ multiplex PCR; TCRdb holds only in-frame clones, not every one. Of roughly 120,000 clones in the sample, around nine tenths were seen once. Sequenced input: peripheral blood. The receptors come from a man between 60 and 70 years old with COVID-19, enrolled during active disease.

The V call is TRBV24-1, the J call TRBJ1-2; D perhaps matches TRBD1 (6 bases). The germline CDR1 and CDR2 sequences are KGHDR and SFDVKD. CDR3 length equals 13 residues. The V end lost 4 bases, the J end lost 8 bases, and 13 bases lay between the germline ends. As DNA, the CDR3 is TGTGCCACCAGTGACACGACAGGTTTCGGCTACACCTTC. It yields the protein CATSDTTGFGYTF.

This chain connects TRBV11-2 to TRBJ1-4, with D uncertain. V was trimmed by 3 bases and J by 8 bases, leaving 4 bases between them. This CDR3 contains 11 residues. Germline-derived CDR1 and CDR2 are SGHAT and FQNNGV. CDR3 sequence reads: CASSLREKLFF. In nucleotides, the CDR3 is TGTGCCAGCAGCTTGAGAGAAAAACTGTTTTTT.

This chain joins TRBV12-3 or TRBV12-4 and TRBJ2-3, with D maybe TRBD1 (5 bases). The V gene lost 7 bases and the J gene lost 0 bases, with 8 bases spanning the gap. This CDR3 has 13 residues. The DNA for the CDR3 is TGTGCCAGCACGGACACTAGCACAGATACGCAGTATTTT. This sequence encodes CASTDTSTDTQYF.

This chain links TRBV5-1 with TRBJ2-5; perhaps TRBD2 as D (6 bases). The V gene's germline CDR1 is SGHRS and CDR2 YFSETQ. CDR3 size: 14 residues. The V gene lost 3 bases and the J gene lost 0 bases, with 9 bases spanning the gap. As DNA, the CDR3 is TGCGCCAGCAGCTCGGGACTTTACCAAGAGACCCAGTACTTC. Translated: CASSSGLYQETQYF.

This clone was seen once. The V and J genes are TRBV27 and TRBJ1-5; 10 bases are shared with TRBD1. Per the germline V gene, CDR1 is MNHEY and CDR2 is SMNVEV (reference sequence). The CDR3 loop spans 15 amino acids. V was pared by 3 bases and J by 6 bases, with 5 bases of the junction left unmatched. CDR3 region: CASSLTGGSGQPQHF. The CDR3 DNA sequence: TGTGCCAGCAGTTTGACAGGGGGCTCAGGTCAGCCCCAGCATTTT.

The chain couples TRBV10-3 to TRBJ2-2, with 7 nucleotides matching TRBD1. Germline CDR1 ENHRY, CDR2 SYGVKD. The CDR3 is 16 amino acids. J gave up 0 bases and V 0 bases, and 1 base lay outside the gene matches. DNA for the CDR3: TGTGCCATCAGTGAGTCGGGGACAGCGAACACCGGGGAGCTGTTTTTT. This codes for CAISESGTANTGELFF.

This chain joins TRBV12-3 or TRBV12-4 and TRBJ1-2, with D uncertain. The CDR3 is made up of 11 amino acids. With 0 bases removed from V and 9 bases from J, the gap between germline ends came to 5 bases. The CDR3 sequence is CASSLAESYTF. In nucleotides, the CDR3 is TGTGCCAGCAGTTTAGCGGAGAGCTACACCTTC.

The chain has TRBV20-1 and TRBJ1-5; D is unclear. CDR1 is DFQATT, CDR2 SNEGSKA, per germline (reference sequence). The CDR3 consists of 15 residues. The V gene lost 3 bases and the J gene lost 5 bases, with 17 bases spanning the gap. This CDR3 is CSASMGAPGDQPQHF. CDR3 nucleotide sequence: TGCAGTGCTAGTATGGGCGCCCCCGGGGATCAGCCCCAGCATTTT.

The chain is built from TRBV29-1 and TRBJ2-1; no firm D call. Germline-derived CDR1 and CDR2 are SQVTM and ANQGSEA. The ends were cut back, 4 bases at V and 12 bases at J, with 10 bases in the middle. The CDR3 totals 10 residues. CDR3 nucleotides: TGCAGCGTTGCTACGACGGGGCAGTTCTTC. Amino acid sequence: CSVATTGQFF.

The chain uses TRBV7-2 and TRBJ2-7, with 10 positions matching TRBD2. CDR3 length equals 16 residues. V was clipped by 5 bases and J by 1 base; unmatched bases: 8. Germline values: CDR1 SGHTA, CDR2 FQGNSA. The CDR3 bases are TGTGCCAGCAGCGCCCTAACTAGCGGGATTTCCTACGAGCAGTACTTC. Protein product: CASSALTSGISYEQYF. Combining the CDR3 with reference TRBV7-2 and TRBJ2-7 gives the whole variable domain GAGVSQSPSNKVTEKGKDVELRCDPISGHTALYWYRQSLGQGLEFLIYFQGNSAPDKSGLPSDRFSAERTGGSVSTLTIQRTQQEDSAVYLCASSALTSGISYEQYFGPGTRLTVT.

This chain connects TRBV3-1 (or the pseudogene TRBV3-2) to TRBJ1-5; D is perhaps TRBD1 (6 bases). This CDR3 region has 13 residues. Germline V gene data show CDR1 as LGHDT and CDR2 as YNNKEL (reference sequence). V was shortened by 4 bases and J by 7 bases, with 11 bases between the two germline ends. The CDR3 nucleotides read TGTGCCAGCAGCCCAGGGGCGGACCAGCCCCAGCATTTT. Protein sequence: CASSPGADQPQHF.

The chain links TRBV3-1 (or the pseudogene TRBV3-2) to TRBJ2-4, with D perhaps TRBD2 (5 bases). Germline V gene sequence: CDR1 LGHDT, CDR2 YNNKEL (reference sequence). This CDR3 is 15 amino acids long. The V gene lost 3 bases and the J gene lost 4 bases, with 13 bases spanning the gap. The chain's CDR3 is CASSHPSEGKNIQYF. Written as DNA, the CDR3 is TGTGCCAGCAGCCACCCCTCCGAGGGAAAAAACATTCAGTACTTC.

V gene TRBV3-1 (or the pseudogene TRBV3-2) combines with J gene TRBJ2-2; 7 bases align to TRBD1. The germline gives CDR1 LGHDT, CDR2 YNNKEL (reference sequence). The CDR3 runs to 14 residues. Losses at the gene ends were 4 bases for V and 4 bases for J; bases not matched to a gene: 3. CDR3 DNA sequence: TGTGCCAGCAGCCGACAGGGTTCCACCGGGGAGCTGTTTTTT. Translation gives CASSRQGSTGELFF.

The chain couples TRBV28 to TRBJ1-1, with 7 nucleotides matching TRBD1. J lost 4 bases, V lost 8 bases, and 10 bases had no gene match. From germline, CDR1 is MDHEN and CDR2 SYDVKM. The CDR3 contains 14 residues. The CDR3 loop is CASEGADRVTEAFF. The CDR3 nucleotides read TGTGCCAGCGAAGGAGCAGACAGGGTCACTGAAGCTTTCTTT.

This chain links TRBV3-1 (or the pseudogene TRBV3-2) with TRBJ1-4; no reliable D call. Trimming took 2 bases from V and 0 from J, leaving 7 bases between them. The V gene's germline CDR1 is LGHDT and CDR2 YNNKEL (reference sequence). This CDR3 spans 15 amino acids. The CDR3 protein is CASSQTFATNEKLFF. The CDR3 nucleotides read TGTGCCAGCAGCCAAACATTTGCAACTAATGAAAAACTGTTTTTT.

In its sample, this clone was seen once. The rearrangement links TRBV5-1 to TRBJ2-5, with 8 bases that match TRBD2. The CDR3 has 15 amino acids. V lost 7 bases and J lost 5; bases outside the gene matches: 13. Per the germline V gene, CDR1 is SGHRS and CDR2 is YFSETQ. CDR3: CASGSTSGRGETQYF. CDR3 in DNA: TGCGCCAGCGGAAGTACTAGCGGACGGGGGGAGACCCAGTACTTC. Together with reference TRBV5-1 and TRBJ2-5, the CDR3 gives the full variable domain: KAGVTQTPRYLIKTRGQQVTLSCSPISGHRSVSWYQQTPGQGLQFLFEYFSETQRNKGNFPGRFSGRQFSNSRSEMNVSTLELGDSALYLCASGSTSGRGETQYFGPGTRLLVL.

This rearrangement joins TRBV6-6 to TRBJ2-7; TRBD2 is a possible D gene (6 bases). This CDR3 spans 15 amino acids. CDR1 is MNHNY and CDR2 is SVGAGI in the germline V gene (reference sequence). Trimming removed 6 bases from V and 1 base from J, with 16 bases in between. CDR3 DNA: TGTGCCAGCAGCCGGGGTAGCGGAGTTTCCTACGAGCAGTACTTC. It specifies CASSRGSGVSYEQYF.

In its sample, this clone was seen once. CDR3 loop: CSVEVGTGELFF. As DNA, the CDR3 is TGCAGCGTTGAAGTCGGGACCGGGGAGCTGTTTTTT. The rearrangement links TRBV29-1 to TRBJ2-2; D is uncertain. Germline assignment: CDR1 SQVTM and CDR2 ANQGSEA. This CDR3 comprises 12 residues. The germline V and J ends were trimmed by 1 base and 5 bases, with 5 bases remaining between them.

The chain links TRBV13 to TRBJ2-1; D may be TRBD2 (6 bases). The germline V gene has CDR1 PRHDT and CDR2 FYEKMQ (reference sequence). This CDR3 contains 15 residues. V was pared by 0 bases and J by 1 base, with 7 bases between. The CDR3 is CASSLGLASYNEQFF. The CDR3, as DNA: TGTGCCAGCAGCTTAGGACTAGCTTCCTACAATGAGCAGTTCTTC. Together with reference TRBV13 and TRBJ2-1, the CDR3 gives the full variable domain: AAGVIQSPRHLIKEKRETATLKCYPIPRHDTVYWYQQGPGQDPQFLISFYEKMQSDKGSIPDRFSAQQFSDYHSELNMSSLELGDSALYFCASSLGLASYNEQFFGPGTRLTVL.

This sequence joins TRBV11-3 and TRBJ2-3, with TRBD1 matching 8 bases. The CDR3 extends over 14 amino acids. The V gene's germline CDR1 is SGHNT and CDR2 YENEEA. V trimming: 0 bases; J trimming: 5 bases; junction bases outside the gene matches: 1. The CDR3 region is CASSLDGQGDTQYF. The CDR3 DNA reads TGTGCCAGCAGCTTAGACGGACAGGGAGATACGCAGTATTTT.

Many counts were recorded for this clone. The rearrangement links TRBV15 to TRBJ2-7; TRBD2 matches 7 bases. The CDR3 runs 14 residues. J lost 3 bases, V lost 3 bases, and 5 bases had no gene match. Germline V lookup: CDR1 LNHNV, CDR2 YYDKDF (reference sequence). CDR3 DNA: TGTGCCACCAGCAGGGGGGGGACTAACTACGAGCAGTACTTC. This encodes CATSRGGTNYEQYF.